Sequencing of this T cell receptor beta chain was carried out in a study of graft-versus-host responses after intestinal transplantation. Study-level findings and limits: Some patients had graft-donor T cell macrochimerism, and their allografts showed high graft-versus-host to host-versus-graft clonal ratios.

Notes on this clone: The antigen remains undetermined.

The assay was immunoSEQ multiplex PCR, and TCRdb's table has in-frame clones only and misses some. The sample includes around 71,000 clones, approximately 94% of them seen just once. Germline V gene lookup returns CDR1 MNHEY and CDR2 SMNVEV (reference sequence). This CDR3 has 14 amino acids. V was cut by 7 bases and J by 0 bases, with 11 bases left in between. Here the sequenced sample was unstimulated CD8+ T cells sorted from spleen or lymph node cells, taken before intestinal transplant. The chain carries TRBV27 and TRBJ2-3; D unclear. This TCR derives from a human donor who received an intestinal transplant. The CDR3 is CASTSVASTDTQYF. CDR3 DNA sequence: TGTGCCAGCACTTCGGTCGCTAGCACAGATACGCAGTATTTT.